The 5 T cell receptor beta chains in this list originate from one sample, sequenced in a study of identical twins. TCRdb re-called the 5' RACE reads through MiXCR, storing one row per CDR3 protein. Seen here are around 300,000 distinct CDR3 sequences, 8% to 9% observed once, and the top ten hold approximately 2%. The data were also submitted as part of a second study, on yellow fever vaccine responses in identical twins.

Sequencing input: memory (CD45RO+) T cells sorted from blood. Every receptor here comes from a woman under 30 in good health.

At least ten counts were recorded for this clonotype. The rearrangement uses TRBV7-9 and TRBJ2-6; D uncertain. The CDR3 covers 14 residues. Per germline, CDR1 SEHNR and CDR2 FQNEAQ (reference sequence). V was clipped by 4 bases and J by 3 bases, with 7 bases between them. The CDR3 reads CASSSLDGANVLTF. The CDR3, as DNA: TGTGCCAGCAGCTCCCTAGATGGGGCCAACGTCCTGACTTTC.

In this sample, this clonotype turned up many times. The V and J genes are TRBV6-1 and TRBJ2-1, with D maybe TRBD2 (6 bases). CDR3 length: 11 residues. The V gene lost 11 bases and the J gene lost 4 bases, with 9 bases spanning the gap. Germline values: CDR1 MNHNS, CDR2 SASEGT. In nucleotides, the CDR3 is TGTGCCGGGGGGACTTACAATGAGCAGTTCTTC. Amino acid sequence: CAGGTYNEQFF.

This clonotype was seen many times. This chain joins TRBV2 and TRBJ1-2; D is unresolved. The CDR3 has 14 amino acids. In germline, CDR1 is SNHLY, CDR2 FYNNEI. The V end lost 5 bases, the J end lost 3 bases, and 13 bases lay between the germline ends. CDR3 DNA: TGTGCCAGCAGTATAAGGGTTAACGACTATGGCTACACCTTC. Its translation is CASSIRVNDYGYTF.

This clonotype was counted ten times or more. V and J are TRBV3-1 and TRBJ2-3, with D tentatively TRBD1 or TRBD2 (5 bases each). The CDR3 has 18 amino acids. Germline CDR1 and CDR2: LGHDT and YNNKEL (reference sequence). Trimming pared 0 bases from V and 2 bases from J, leaving 18 bases between. The CDR3 nucleotides are TGTGCCAGCAGCCAAGATCGTTTAGTGGGACCAGACACAGATACGCAGTATTTT. Protein sequence: CASSQDRLVGPDTDTQYF.

This clonotype was observed at least ten times. The CDR3 DNA is TGCGCCAGCAGCTTGGATAGCGGGGGGAGGAAGACCCAGTACTTC. This sequence encodes CASSLDSGGRKTQYF. The chain recombines TRBV5-1 with TRBJ2-5; TRBD2 matches at 10 bases. Germline V CDR1 and CDR2: SGHRS, YFSETQ. CDR3 length: 15 amino acids. Germline trimming cut 0 bases from V and 6 bases from J; bases unmatched to any gene: 5.